These T cell receptor beta chains were read from a single sample in a study of shared clonotypes between healthy human individuals. Sequencing was performed with immunoSEQ multiplex PCR; in TCRdb, only in-frame clones are kept and a portion is missing. The sample contains fewer than 650,000 clones, roughly 72% of which appear only once. Specimen: PBMCs. These receptors were obtained from a woman aged 40-49 years in good health. Some clones in this sample may be carry-over from other donors' samples. The CDR3 runs from the conserved cysteine through the conserved F or W. The D gene is left open where the match is weak. The size field is filled for only some rows; it gives once, few, many or a size class.

TRBJ2-7 NA TRBV2 TRBD1 CASSEAVKTGIDEQYF TGTGCCAGCAGTGAAGCAGTAAAGACAGGGATCGACGAGCAGTACTTC
TRBJ1-3 NA TRBV5-6 NA CASSLVQNSGNTIYF TGTGCCAGCAGCTTGGTACAGAACTCTGGAAACACCATATATTTT
TRBJ1-2 NA TRBV27 TRBD1 CASTLMQGAYYGYTF TGTGCCAGCACCCTAATGCAGGGGGCGTACTATGGCTACACCTTC
TRBJ2-2 NA TRBV5-1 TRBD2 CASSFGLAGDTGELFF TGCGCCAGCAGCTTCGGACTAGCGGGGGACACCGGGGAGCTGTTTTTT
TRBJ2-2 NA TRBV11-2 TRBD2 CASKRLALDANTGELFF TGTGCCAGTAAGAGACTAGCGCTAGACGCGAACACCGGGGAGCTGTTTTTT
TRBJ2-2 NA TRBV18 NA CASSPQTTSWSTGELFF TGTGCCAGCTCACCCCAAACGACTAGTTGGAGCACCGGGGAGCTGTTTTTT
TRBJ2-3 many TRBV11-3 TRBD2 CASSLGRELDTQYF TGTGCCAGCAGCTTAGGGCGGGAGTTGGATACGCAGTATTTT
TRBJ1-5 NA TRBV2 NA CASRGDGNQPQHF TGTGCCAGCCGAGGGGATGGCAATCAGCCCCAGCATTTT
TRBJ2-1 NA TRBV11-2 NA CASSLERDYNEQFF TGTGCCAGCAGCTTAGAGCGGGACTACAATGAGCAGTTCTTC
TRBJ2-1 NA TRBV7-3 NA CASSLGTPIQNNEQFF TGTGCCAGCAGCCTCGGGACTCCCATACAAAACAATGAGCAGTTCTTC
TRBJ2-5 once TRBV5-1 NA CASSPTWGGETQYF TGCGCCAGCAGCCCTACATGGGGCGGCGAGACCCAGTACTTC
TRBJ2-2 NA TRBV7-9 TRBD1 CASSLDTGVYTGELFF TGTGCCAGCAGCTTAGACACAGGGGTCTACACCGGGGAGCTGTTTTTT
TRBJ2-1 NA TRBV15 NA CATSPRKAGEQFF TGTGCCACCAGCCCCCGGAAGGCAGGGGAGCAGTTCTTC
TRBJ2-7 NA TRBV28 TRBD1 CASTPSGTGAFYEQYF TGTGCCAGCACCCCAAGCGGGACAGGGGCATTTTACGAGCAGTACTTC
TRBJ2-2 NA TRBV7-9 TRBD1 CASSSGTGGFGELFF TGTGCCAGCAGCTCCGGGACAGGGGGCTTCGGGGAGCTGTTTTTT
TRBJ1-5 NA TRBV5-1 NA CASSPDNYSNQPQHF TGCGCCAGCAGCCCGGACAATTATAGCAATCAGCCCCAGCATTTT
TRBJ2-3 NA TRBV5-1 NA CASSPSSLGGGTDTQYF TGCGCCAGCAGCCCCTCGAGTCTAGGGGGGGGCACAGATACGCAGTATTTT
TRBJ2-1 NA TRBV6-1 NA CASRLSGIYNEQFF TGTGCCAGCAGATTGAGCGGCATCTACAATGAGCAGTTCTTC
TRBJ1-1 NA TRBV28 NA CASSSIRGTEAFF TGTGCCAGCAGTTCGATCAGGGGCACTGAAGCTTTCTTT
TRBJ2-7 NA TRBV28 NA CASSLWGVASYEQYF TGTGCCAGCAGTTTATGGGGAGTGGCCTCCTACGAGCAGTACTTC
TRBJ2-7 NA TRBV28 NA CASSPPFPDRYEQYF TGTGCCAGCAGTCCTCCTTTTCCCGACAGATACGAGCAGTACTTC
TRBJ2-3 once TRBV7-2 NA CASSPSGTDTQYF TGTGCCAGCAGCCCGTCGGGCACAGATACGCAGTATTTT
TRBJ1-3 NA TRBV6-6 NA CASSYGQSLGGNTIYF TGTGCCAGCAGTTACGGACAAAGCCTAGGTGGAAACACCATATATTTT
TRBJ2-5 NA TRBV19 TRBD2 CASSLGGALQETQYF TGTGCCAGTAGTCTGGGAGGGGCCCTCCAAGAGACCCAGTACTTC
TRBJ2-7 NA TRBV5-4 NA CASSADSTSYEQYF TGTGCCAGCAGCGCAGACTCGACCTCCTACGAGCAGTACTTC
TRBJ2-3 NA TRBV7-9 NA CASSFPSSTDTQYF TGTGCCAGCAGCTTCCCCTCGAGTACAGATACGCAGTATTTT
TRBJ2-2 NA TRBV27 NA CASSLWPGELFF TGTGCCAGCAGTTTATGGCCCGGGGAGCTGTTTTTT
TRBJ1-2 few TRBV30 NA CAWRRAGFANYGYTF TGTGCCTGGAGAAGAGCAGGGTTTGCTAACTATGGCTACACCTTC
TRBJ1-3 NA TRBV7-2 NA CASSPSNTGNTIYF TGTGCCAGCAGCCCATCCAACACTGGAAACACCATATATTTT
TRBJ1-1 NA TRBV27 NA CASSLFGSAEAFF TGTGCCAGCAGTTTATTCGGGTCGGCTGAAGCTTTCTTT
TRBJ2-7 NA TRBV5-4 NA CASSLAGSYEQYF TGTGCCAGCAGCTTGGCCGGTAGCTACGAGCAGTACTTC
TRBJ1-3 many TRBV18 NA CASSPTSGNTIYF TGTGCCAGCTCACCGACCTCTGGAAACACCATATATTTT
TRBJ2-3 NA TRBV29-1 NA CSVEGSTNLPTDTQYF TGCAGCGTTGAAGGCTCCACCAATTTACCCACAGATACGCAGTATTTT
TRBJ2-1 NA TRBV14 TRBD2 CASSRISGSYNEQFF TGTGCCAGCAGCCGGATTAGCGGGAGCTACAATGAGCAGTTCTTC
TRBJ1-1 few TRBV28 TRBD1 CASSSVPGQGWNTEAFF TGTGCCAGCAGTTCTGTCCCGGGACAGGGATGGAACACTGAAGCTTTCTTT
TRBJ2-7 NA TRBV14 NA CASRATDSYEQYF TGTGCCAGCAGGGCGACTGACTCCTACGAGCAGTACTTC
TRBJ2-7 NA TRBV19 NA CASSSSTATYEQYF TGTGCCAGTAGTTCATCGACAGCGACCTACGAGCAGTACTTC
TRBJ2-2 NA TRBV27 NA CASSFGVITGELFF TGTGCCAGCAGTTTCGGCGTTATCACCGGGGAGCTGTTTTTT
TRBJ2-3 NA TRBV9 TRBD2 CASSVTSDYSTDTQYF TGTGCCAGCAGCGTTACTAGCGACTATTCCACAGATACGCAGTATTTT